The clone carrying this T cell receptor beta chain appeared a few times. TCRdb's table, derived via immunoSEQ multiplex PCR, lists solely in-frame clones and lacks some. The repertoire consists of roughly 29,000 clones, with over 85% occurring once and the leading ten covering about 4.9%. V was pared by 5 bases and J by 8 bases, with 11 bases between. This CDR3 has 12 amino acids. Looked up from germline, CDR1 is SGHTA and CDR2 is FQGTGA. This sample is part of a study of T cells in tuberculosis. Study-level information: CD1B tetramers identified T cells specific for mycobacterial lipid GMM.

The sample was PBMCs. J is TRBJ2-3 and V is TRBV7-3; D uncertain. This clonotype was sampled from a donor aged 10 to 29 with latent tuberculosis or without tuberculosis infection. The CDR3 region is CASSTPSGTQYF. CDR3 coding DNA: TGTGCCAGCAGCACCCCTAGTGGTACGCAGTATTTT.